The 30 T cell receptor beta chains below come from one sample, sequenced in a study of vaccination effects on CD4 cells after COVID-19. ViraFEST assay sequencing came after antigen-specific CD4+ T cells were expanded with viral peptide pools. Upon completion of approximately ten days in culture, CD4+ T cells were isolated. According to the study, vaccine recipients showed no prior SARS-CoV-2 infection and negative nucleocapsid antibodies. These TCRs are of unknown antigen specificity. Assay: immunoSEQ multiplex PCR; the TCRdb copy retains only in-frame clones and omits some. Of 73,000 or so clones in the sample, about four fifths were seen once. The sequences come from CD4+ T cells from PBMCs cultured with SARS-CoV-2 spike peptides, collected before COVID-19 vaccination. All receptors derive from a human donor who received a COVID-19 vaccine.

The rearrangement links TRBV30 to TRBJ1-1; 7 nucleotides match TRBD1. Germline lookup yields CDR1 GTSNPN and CDR2 SVGIG (reference sequence). This CDR3 comprises 13 residues. The trim removed 3 bases at V and 4 bases at J, leaving 5 bases unmatched. CDR3 residues: CAWRRQGGTEAFF. The CDR3 bases are TGTGCCTGGAGGAGACAGGGTGGCACTGAAGCTTTCTTT.

The chain uses TRBV9 and TRBJ1-1; perhaps TRBD1 as D (5 bases). Deletions cut 7 bases from V and 5 bases from J, with 15 bases between. Germline CDR1 is SGDLS and CDR2 is YYNGEE. The CDR3 is 13 residues long. Written as DNA, the CDR3 is TGTGCCAGCTGCAAGAGGGAGGGGACTGAAGCTTTCTTT. Its translation is CASCKREGTEAFF.

This chain connects TRBV12-5 to TRBJ1-1; D remains unclear. The length of the CDR3 is 15 residues. The V end lost 2 bases, the J end lost 0 bases, and 10 bases lay between the germline ends. Germline V lookup: CDR1 LGHNT, CDR2 FRNRAP. CDR3: CASGLWPGMNTEAFF. In DNA form, the CDR3 reads TGTGCTAGTGGTTTGTGGCCGGGAATGAACACTGAAGCTTTCTTT. The variable domain in full, completed from reference TRBV12-5 and TRBJ1-1, reads DARVTQTPRHKVTEMGQEVTMRCQPILGHNTVFWYRQTMMQGLELLAYFRNRAPLDDSGMPKDRFSAEMPDATLATLKIQPSEPRDSAVYFCASGLWPGMNTEAFFGQGTRLTVV.

This clone was detected only once. V and J are TRBV7-2 and TRBJ1-1; 11 bases align to TRBD1. The CDR3 is 16 amino acids. CDR1 SGHTA and CDR2 FQGNSA come from the germline V gene. Trimming removed 2 bases from V and 5 bases from J; junction bases left unmatched: 7. This CDR3 is CASSLSTGTGGTEAFF. As DNA, the CDR3 is TGTGCCAGCAGCTTAAGTACCGGGACAGGGGGAACTGAAGCTTTCTTT.

This clone has only a few counts. J is TRBJ2-2 and V is TRBV11-2; possibly TRBD1 for D (6 bases). The CDR3 covers 13 residues. Per the germline V gene, CDR1 is SGHAT and CDR2 is FQNNGV. Trimming left V 5 bases short and J 4 bases short, with 8 bases between. The chain's CDR3 is CASSRGGTGELFF. The CDR3 DNA reads as TGTGCCAGCAGCCGAGGGGGCACCGGGGAGCTGTTTTTT.

The V call is TRBV29-1, the J call TRBJ1-4, with D uncertain. CDR1 is SQVTM, CDR2 ANQGSEA, per germline. CDR3 length equals 16 residues. Trimming shortened V by 1 base and J by 8 bases, and 20 bases separated the two germline ends. DNA for the CDR3: TGCAGCGTTGAAGGCGGGGTCAATGACCTTGGGGAAAAACTGTTTTTT. This sequence encodes CSVEGGVNDLGEKLFF.

The chain is built from TRBV5-5 and TRBJ1-4, with 9 bases matching TRBD1. Germline CDR1 is SGHKS and CDR2 is YYEKEE (reference sequence). The junction had 5 bases not matched to a gene; V was cut back by 1 base and J by 7 bases. The CDR3 is made up of 15 amino acids. CDR3 DNA sequence: TGTGCCAGCAGCTTGCTGACAGGGGGGAGTGAAAAACTGTTTTTT. Residues: CASSLLTGGSEKLFF.

This clone was seen a single time. The V gene is TRBV5-1, the J gene TRBJ2-5; 10 bases are shared with TRBD1. This CDR3 spans 16 amino acids. Per the germline V gene, CDR1 is SGHRS and CDR2 is YFSETQ. Germline trimming cut 2 bases from V and 2 bases from J; bases unmatched to any gene: 6. The CDR3 is CASSFGGQGVQETQYF. The CDR3 coding sequence is TGCGCCAGCAGCTTTGGTGGACAGGGGGTTCAAGAGACCCAGTACTTC. The complete variable domain, with remaining parts taken from reference TRBV5-1 and TRBJ2-5, reads KAGVTQTPRYLIKTRGQQVTLSCSPISGHRSVSWYQQTPGQGLQFLFEYFSETQRNKGNFPGRFSGRQFSNSRSEMNVSTLELGDSALYLCASSFGGQGVQETQYFGPGTRLLVL.

The chain joins TRBV4-2 to TRBJ2-3, with TRBD2 as a possible D gene (5 bases). CDR3 length: 17 residues. V was cut by 0 bases and J by 1 base, with 14 bases left in between. Germline CDR1 is LGHNA and CDR2 is YNFKEQ. The CDR3 is CASSQDLGSGRTDTQYF. CDR3 nucleotides: TGTGCCAGCAGCCAAGATTTAGGCAGCGGACGCACAGATACGCAGTATTTT.

V usage is TRBV7-2 and J usage is TRBJ1-2; no clear D. V lost 1 base to trimming and J lost 5 bases, with 11 bases between them. The CDR3 runs 14 residues. The germline V gene encodes CDR1 SGHTA and CDR2 FQGNSA. The DNA of the CDR3 is TGTGCCAGCAGCTTAGGCTTGATAGGGTATGGCTACACCTTC. Translated: CASSLGLIGYGYTF.

This chain uses TRBV9 with TRBJ2-5; 7 bases map to TRBD1. After removal of 0 bases from V and 2 bases from J, the junction contained 10 bases not matched to a gene. The CDR3 has 17 residues. Per germline, CDR1 SGDLS and CDR2 YYNGEE. The chain's CDR3 is CASSVGWGTALQETQYF. The CDR3 DNA is TGTGCCAGCAGCGTAGGGTGGGGGACAGCACTACAAGAGACCCAGTACTTC.

The rearrangement uses TRBV6-5 and TRBJ2-2; D is possibly TRBD2 (5 bases). Trimming stripped 6 bases from V and 5 bases from J, with 13 bases between. The CDR3 spans 14 residues. Germline lookup yields CDR1 MNHEY and CDR2 SVGAGI. CDR3 sequence: CASRPGGRTGELFF. The CDR3 bases are TGTGCCAGCAGGCCCGGAGGTCGGACCGGGGAGCTGTTTTTT.

This chain connects TRBV6-5 to TRBJ2-7, with a tentative D call TRBD1 (6 bases). CDR1 MNHEY and CDR2 SVGAGI come from the germline V gene. Trimming removed 2 bases from V and 3 bases from J, with 11 bases in between. This CDR3 contains 14 residues. CDR3 nucleotide sequence: TGTGCCAGCAGTTACGTGGACAGCAGCTACGAGCAGTACGTC. Encoded protein: CASSYVDSSYEQYV.

The sample holds one count of this clone. The chain combines TRBV9 with TRBJ1-1, with D perhaps TRBD1 (6 bases). V shed 1 base and J shed 0 bases, with 10 bases lying between them. CDR3 length: 15 residues. Per germline, CDR1 SGDLS and CDR2 YYNGEE. The CDR3 sequence: CASSVRGTLNTEAFF. The CDR3 bases are TGTGCCAGCAGCGTAAGAGGGACACTGAACACTGAAGCTTTCTTT.

This chain uses TRBV18 with TRBJ1-6; D uncertain. Germline CDR1 KGHSH, CDR2 LQKENI. The CDR3 totals 13 residues. Trimming removed 2 bases from V and 10 bases from J, with 9 bases in between. CDR3 nucleotide sequence: TGTGCCAGCTCACCAAGGAGGGAATCACCCCTCCACTTT. Translated: CASSPRRESPLHF. Complete variable domain (other parts from reference TRBV18 and TRBJ1-6): NAGVMQNPRHLVRRRGQEARLRCSPMKGHSHVYWYRQLPEEGLKFMVYLQKENIIDESGMPKERFSAEFPKEGPSILRIQQVVRGDSAAYFCASSPRRESPLHFGNGTRLTVT.

This sequence joins TRBV5-1 and TRBJ2-3; TRBD1 or TRBD2 may be the D gene (5 bases each). Germline V CDR1 and CDR2: SGHRS, YFSETQ. This CDR3 spans 15 amino acids. V was pared by 4 bases and J by 3 bases, with 15 bases between. The CDR3 sequence: CASSPRDQATDTQYF. CDR3 coding DNA: TGCGCCAGCAGCCCACGGGACCAGGCAACAGATACGCAGTATTTT.

CDR3 protein: CASSLGMAGANVLTF. CDR3 bases: TGTGCCAGCAGCTTAGGCATGGCTGGGGCCAACGTCCTGACTTTC. The chain carries TRBV7-3 and TRBJ2-6; D not resolved. The CDR3 covers 15 residues. The V gene's germline CDR1 is SGHTA and CDR2 FQGTGA. The V end lost 2 bases, the J end lost 2 bases, and 7 bases lay between the germline ends.

V gene TRBV5-1 combines with J gene TRBJ1-1, with a possible D match to TRBD1 (5 bases). Looked up from germline, CDR1 is SGHRS and CDR2 is YFSETQ. The CDR3 sequence is 14 residues long. Trimming removed 1 base from V and 3 bases from J, with 10 bases in between. The CDR3 loop reads CASSLRQGYTEAFF. The CDR3 DNA reads TGCGCCAGCAGCTTGCGTCAGGGTTACACTGAAGCTTTCTTT.

This clone was found a few times. The J gene is TRBJ1-6, the V gene TRBV5-4; 10 bases align to TRBD1. The CDR3 extends over 15 amino acids. Germline loops: CDR1 SGHNT, CDR2 YYREEE (reference sequence). Trimming removed 3 bases from V and 6 bases from J; junction bases left unmatched: 3. CDR3 sequence: CASSWGDRGNSPLHF. In nucleotides, the CDR3 is TGTGCCAGCAGCTGGGGGGACAGGGGTAATTCACCCCTCCACTTT.

V gene TRBV18 combines with J gene TRBJ1-3, with TRBD1 matching over 9 bases. Trimming removed 6 bases from V and 1 base from J; junction bases left unmatched: 4. Germline V CDR1 and CDR2: KGHSH, LQKENI. The CDR3 covers 15 residues. This chain's CDR3 is CASSVQGASGNTIYF. Written as DNA, the CDR3 is TGTGCCAGCTCCGTACAGGGGGCTTCTGGAAACACCATATATTTT.

The chain uses TRBV5-4 and TRBJ1-3; perhaps TRBD1 as D (6 bases). The V end lost 0 bases, the J end lost 4 bases, and 14 bases lay between the germline ends. Germline values: CDR1 SGHNT, CDR2 YYREEE (reference sequence). The CDR3 is made up of 16 amino acids. The CDR3 sequence is CASSLGGPKSGNTIYF. The CDR3 region has the DNA TGTGCCAGCAGCTTGGGGGGGCCGAAATCAGGAAACACCATATATTTT.

Only a few counts were recorded for this clone. The V call is TRBV7-9, the J call TRBJ2-2; D is unresolved. Deletions cut 2 bases from V and 7 bases from J, with 8 bases between. The CDR3 spans 13 residues. Germline loops: CDR1 SEHNR, CDR2 FQNEAQ (reference sequence). Here the CDR3 DNA reads TGTGCCAGCAGCTTATTGACCCGCGGGGAGCTGTTTTTT. As protein: CASSLLTRGELFF. The complete variable domain, with remaining parts taken from reference TRBV7-9 and TRBJ2-2, reads DTGVSQNPRHKITKRGQNVTFRCDPISEHNRLYWYRQTLGQGPEFLTYFQNEAQLEKSRLLSDRFSAERPKGSFSTLEIQRTEQGDSAMYLCASSLLTRGELFFGEGSRLTVL.

The chain is built from TRBV19 and TRBJ2-3, with D perhaps matching TRBD1 (6 bases). This CDR3 region has 14 residues. Trimming shortened V by 5 bases and J by 3 bases, and 12 bases separated the two germline ends. The germline V gene encodes CDR1 LNHDA and CDR2 SQIVND (reference sequence). In nucleotides, the CDR3 is TGTGCCAGTAGTTGGACAGTGCTAACAGATACGCAGTATTTT. Encoded protein: CASSWTVLTDTQYF.

CDR3 protein: CASRGRNTEAFF. DNA of the CDR3: TGTGCCAGCAGAGGCAGGAACACTGAAGCTTTCTTT. The chain links TRBV12-3 or TRBV12-4 to TRBJ1-1; D remains unclear. This CDR3 region has 12 residues. V gave up 6 bases and J gave up 1 base, with 6 bases separating them.

The chain couples TRBV24-1 to TRBJ1-2; D is unresolved. The germline V and J ends were trimmed by 3 bases and 7 bases, with 14 bases remaining between them. The germline V gene encodes CDR1 KGHDR and CDR2 SFDVKD. The CDR3 is 14 residues long. In nucleotides, the CDR3 is TGTGCCACCAGTGATCCCGCGGGCCCTCCTGGCTACACCTTC. It encodes CATSDPAGPPGYTF.

CDR3 sequence reads: CASRLEGFGANVLTF. CDR3 bases: TGTGCCAGCAGGTTAGAGGGTTTTGGGGCCAACGTCCTGACTTTC. The V call is TRBV2, the J call TRBJ2-6; TRBD2 is a possible D gene (5 bases). This CDR3 comprises 15 residues. V was clipped by 6 bases and J by 3 bases, with 12 bases between them. Germline V lookup: CDR1 SNHLY, CDR2 FYNNEI.

CDR3 protein: CASSLPSGGLADTQYF. The CDR3 bases are TGTGCCAGCAGCTTGCCTAGCGGGGGGTTGGCAGATACGCAGTATTTT. The V call is TRBV5-6, the J call TRBJ2-3; TRBD2 agrees at 11 bases. The germline CDR1 and CDR2 sequences are SGHDT and YYEEEE. This CDR3 contains 16 residues. Trimming at V came to 1 base and at J to 4 bases, leaving 5 bases not matched to a gene. Variable domain in full (rest from reference TRBV5-6 and TRBJ2-3): DAGVTQSPTHLIKTRGQQVTLRCSPKSGHDTVSWYQQALGQGPQFIFQYYEEEERQRGNFPDRFSGHQFPNYSSELNVNALLLGDSALYLCASSLPSGGLADTQYFGPGTRLTVL.

The chain combines TRBV2 with TRBJ2-1; 8 bases align to TRBD1. This CDR3 region has 15 residues. With 6 bases clipped from V and 3 bases from J, the junction kept 7 bases outside the gene matches. CDR1 and CDR2 from the germline V gene are SNHLY and FYNNEI. The CDR3 bases are TGTGCCAGCAGGGGAGCGACAGGGGTCTACAATGAGCAGTTCTTC. This codes for CASRGATGVYNEQFF.

The V and J genes are TRBV27 and TRBJ1-5, with D perhaps TRBD1 (5 bases). Germline values: CDR1 MNHEY, CDR2 SMNVEV (reference sequence). Trimming removed 6 bases from V and 0 bases from J, with 15 bases in between. This CDR3 is 16 amino acids long. The chain's CDR3 is CASRLLGTVSNQPQHF. In DNA form, the CDR3 reads TGTGCCAGCAGGTTACTCGGGACGGTTAGCAATCAGCCCCAGCATTTT.

This chain connects TRBV6-4 to TRBJ1-6; D not resolved. V shed 9 bases and J shed 3 bases, with 15 bases lying between them. CDR3 length: 15 amino acids. Germline V gene sequence: CDR1 MRHNA, CDR2 SNTAGT. The CDR3 is CASPDGEFYNSPLHF. The CDR3 coding sequence is TGTGCCAGTCCAGACGGCGAATTCTATAATTCACCCCTCCACTTT.